The rows below give T cell receptor beta chains drawn from one sample of a study of CXCR3-negative and CXCR3-positive naive CD8 T cells. Using the 5' RACE reads, TCRdb records one entry per CDR3 protein without DNA. The clone table shows approximately 65,000 distinct CDR3 sequences, with the ten largest holding about 0.71%. Sequenced material: naive CXCR3+ CD8+ T cells from blood. The receptors were gathered from a human donor in good health. Some clones in this sample may be carry-over from other donors' samples. CDR3s include the opening cysteine and the closing phenylalanine or tryptophan.

TRBJ2-5	TRBV20-1	CSATESHRGYQETQYF
TRBJ1-4	TRBV12-3/TRBV12-4	CASPHGGDSEKLFF
TRBJ2-1	TRBV11-2	CASNLDQVFEGDEQFF
TRBJ1-1	TRBV12-3/TRBV12-4	CASTYAGWNTEAFF
TRBJ1-1	TRBV6-2/TRBV6-3	CASSYNAWATLNTEAFF
TRBJ2-5	TRBV6-5	CASSYGFAFLETQYF
TRBJ2-1	TRBV11-3	CASSSRDRGAYNEQFF
TRBJ2-7	TRBV29-1	CSVVRTGGYEQYF
TRBJ2-1	TRBV7-9	CATDTGQNPYNEQFF
TRBJ2-7	TRBV5-5	CASSLNSYEQYF
TRBJ2-7	TRBV29-1	CSVGEGVEQYF
TRBJ2-7	TRBV9	CASSGGTDAYEQYF
TRBJ1-1	TRBV19	CASSWEGTEAFF
TRBJ2-5	TRBV2	CASSEPRGRKTQYF
TRBJ1-2	TRBV4-3	CASSQAVSRGEINYGYTF
TRBJ2-7	TRBV6-6	CASSYTAGTESSYEQYF
TRBJ2-7	TRBV29-1	CSVEDVPGGETYEQYF
TRBJ2-5	TRBV7-8	CASSNGLAGGMLKAETQYF
TRBJ2-7	TRBV29-1	CSVELGGLGYEQYF
TRBJ2-1	TRBV5-1	CASSSPPINEQFF
TRBJ2-1	TRBV29-1	CSVDPQVDNEQFF
TRBJ2-2	TRBV12-3/TRBV12-4	CASSLSSPSSTNTGELFF
TRBJ2-1	TRBV7-9	CASSPPPAGSSYNEQFF
TRBJ1-5	TRBV28	CASSPWGPGRQPQHF
TRBJ2-7	TRBV7-6	CASSLLGDPYEQYF
TRBJ1-5	TRBV7-9	CASSLLGGGPEAQPQHF
TRBJ2-7	TRBV28	CASASIADSPYPEQYF
TRBJ2-3	TRBV14	CASRSEGPGLAGGPTPDTQYF
TRBJ2-7	TRBV29-1	CSVEGGGYEQYF
TRBJ2-7	TRBV7-9	CASSEQIHEQYF
TRBJ2-3	TRBV27	CASSLLGGADTQYF
TRBJ2-1	TRBV21-1	CASSLTSGGASYNEQFF